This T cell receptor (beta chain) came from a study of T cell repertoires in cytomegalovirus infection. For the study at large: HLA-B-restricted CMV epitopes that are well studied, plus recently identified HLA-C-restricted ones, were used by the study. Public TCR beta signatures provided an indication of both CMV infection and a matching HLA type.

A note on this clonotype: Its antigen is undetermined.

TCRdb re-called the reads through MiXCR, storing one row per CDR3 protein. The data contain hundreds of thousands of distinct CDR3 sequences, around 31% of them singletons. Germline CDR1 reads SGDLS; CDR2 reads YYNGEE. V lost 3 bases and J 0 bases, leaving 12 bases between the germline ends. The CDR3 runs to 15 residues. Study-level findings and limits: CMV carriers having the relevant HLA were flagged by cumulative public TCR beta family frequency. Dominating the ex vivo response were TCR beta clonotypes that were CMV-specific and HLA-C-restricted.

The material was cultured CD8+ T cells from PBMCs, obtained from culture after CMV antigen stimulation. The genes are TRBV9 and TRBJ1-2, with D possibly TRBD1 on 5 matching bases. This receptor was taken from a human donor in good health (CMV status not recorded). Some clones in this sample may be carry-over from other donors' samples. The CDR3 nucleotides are TGTGCCAGCAGCGCAGAAACGACAGCTAACTATGGCTACACCTTC. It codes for CASSAETTANYGYTF. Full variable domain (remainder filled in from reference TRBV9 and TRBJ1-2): DSGVTQTPKHLITATGQRVTLRCSPRSGDLSVYWYQQSLDQGLQFLIQYYNGEERAKGNILERFSAQQFPDLHSELNLSSLELGDSALYFCASSAETTANYGYTFGSGTRLTVV.